Only a few counts were recorded for the clone carrying this TCR beta chain. What it binds is not known. V dropped 3 bases and J dropped 3; count of bases not matched to a gene: 4. This CDR3 is built from 14 residues. Germline V gene sequence: CDR1 MDHEN, CDR2 SYDVKM. A second PCR, run for roughly 7 to 11 cycles, used a sample-barcoded 5' primer plus a J-beta primer mix. MiXCR, run by TCRdb on the 5' RACE reads, gives a single entry per CDR3 protein. The sample holds around 1,000,000 distinct CDR3 sequences, less than 25% seen once. This specimen belongs to a study of blood T cells in healthy people across ages. General observations from the study: Naive CD4+ cell counts and diversity both ran higher in long-lived than in aged donors.

These sequences were also reported in another study, on T cells of mothers and their children. That investigation notes: A few healthy Caucasian mothers and their six children donated.

Sequences were obtained from blood. This TCR came from a girl aged 2 to 9 in good health. This chain connects TRBV28 to TRBJ2-5; 7 bases fit TRBD2. CDR3 sequence (DNA): TGTGCCAGCAGTTTTGGCGGGAGTGAAGAGACCCAGTACTTC. Protein sequence: CASSFGGSEETQYF.